The 18 T cell receptor beta chains below were found in one sample sequenced in a study of PD-L1 blockade in urothelial cancer (dated 2017 in TCRdb). The library came from the immunoSEQ multiplex PCR assay. TCRdb mirrors the immuneACCESS table, restricted to in-frame sequences. Some clones are absent from its copies; in checked studies, under half trace to an unresolved V gene, and the reason for the others is unknown. The sample includes over 45,000 clones, with 70% to 90% observed a single time. The top ten clones comprise about 20% of the sample. The intended sense of this specimen's time point label: pretreatment peripheral blood. The source material was PBMCs, sampled around atezolizumab (anti-PD-L1) treatment. The receptor source for this set is a man aged 60 to 69 with urothelial cancer.

The V and J genes are TRBV19 and TRBJ2-5; TRBD2 might be the D (7 bases). This CDR3 comprises 11 residues. V lost 7 bases and J lost 13, with 16 bases in between. The germline CDR1 and CDR2 sequences are LNHDA and SQIVND (reference sequence). Here the CDR3 reads CASTRGGMWYF. Written as DNA, the CDR3 is TGTGCCAGTACTAGGGGGGGAATGTGGTACTTC.

A single count supports this clone. CDR3 sequence: CATSRDTSGETQYF. In DNA form, the CDR3 reads TGTGCCACCAGCAGAGATACCTCGGGGGAGACCCAGTACTTC. The chain couples TRBV15 to TRBJ2-5; a weak D match, TRBD2 (5 bases). V lost 0 bases to trimming and J lost 5 bases, with 10 bases between them. The CDR3 totals 14 residues. Germline CDR1 and CDR2: LNHNV and YYDKDF (reference sequence).

The chain joins TRBV5-4 to TRBJ1-2; 8 bases align to TRBD1. J was trimmed by 3 bases and V by 3 bases; bases with no gene match: 10. The germline gives CDR1 SGHNT, CDR2 YYREEE (reference sequence). The CDR3 covers 16 residues. The CDR3 protein is CASSSQSGQAHYGYTF. Here the CDR3 DNA reads TGTGCCAGCAGCTCGCAATCGGGACAGGCTCACTATGGCTACACCTTC.

CDR3 in amino acids: CASSVSGKLDTQYF. CDR3 in DNA: TGTGCCAGCAGCGTATCGGGAAAACTGGATACGCAGTATTTT. The chain is built from TRBV9 and TRBJ2-3; D perhaps matches TRBD2 (5 bases). V lost 1 base, J lost 6 bases, and 12 bases lay in between. The CDR3 totals 14 residues. Germline CDR1 reads SGDLS; CDR2 reads YYNGEE.

The CDR3 DNA is TGTGCCAGCAGCTTAATCTCTAGCGCCCTATGGGCAGATACGCAGTATTTT. This gives the protein CASSLISSALWADTQYF. V usage is TRBV11-2 and J usage is TRBJ2-3; a possible D gene is TRBD2 (6 bases). Germline V CDR1 and CDR2: SGHAT, FQNNGV. This CDR3 spans 17 amino acids. Trimming cost V 2 bases and J 4 bases, with 19 bases left between them.

The chain links TRBV19 to TRBJ2-7, with 7 bases matching TRBD1. This CDR3 is built from 15 residues. Germline values: CDR1 LNHDA, CDR2 SQIVND (reference sequence). Trimming took 5 bases from V and 6 from J; bases not matched to a gene: 13. This CDR3 reads CASSDRTGGVGEQYF. The CDR3 DNA reads as TGTGCCAGTAGTGACCGGACAGGTGGGGTCGGCGAGCAGTACTTC.

The chain combines TRBV6-5 with TRBJ1-1; TRBD1 agrees at 7 bases. Germline V gene sequence: CDR1 MNHEY, CDR2 SVGAGI. Trimming cost V 6 bases and J 0 bases; bases outside gene matches: 7. The CDR3 runs to 15 residues. Here the CDR3 DNA reads TGTGCCAGCAGAAAGGGACAGCTCATGAACACTGAAGCTTTCTTT. Translation: CASRKGQLMNTEAFF.

The chain is built from TRBV19 and TRBJ1-2, with D tentatively TRBD1 (5 bases). The CDR3 is 15 residues long. V was trimmed by 7 bases and J by 0 bases, leaving 15 bases between them. CDR1 is LNHDA and CDR2 is SQIVND in the germline V gene (reference sequence). The DNA for the CDR3 is TGTGCCAGTAACAAAATAGGGGCAGCTAACTATGGCTACACCTTC. Its protein is CASNKIGAANYGYTF. Looking up the rest from reference TRBV19 and TRBJ1-2 gives the full variable domain: DGGITQSPKYLFRKEGQNVTLSCEQNLNHDAMYWYRQDPGQGLRLIYYSQIVNDFQKGDIAEGYSVSREKKESFPLTVTSAQKNPTAFYLCASNKIGAANYGYTFGSGTRLTVV.

The chain carries TRBV4-1 and TRBJ2-1; 7 bases are a match to TRBD2. This CDR3 has 16 amino acids. V dropped 4 bases and J dropped 7; count of bases not matched to a gene: 13. The germline gives CDR1 MGHRA, CDR2 YSYEKL. CDR3 residues: CASSREETSTWNEQFF. The DNA for the CDR3 is TGCGCCAGCAGCCGGGAGGAGACTAGCACTTGGAATGAGCAGTTCTTC.

This clone was counted only a few times. The gene calls are TRBV2 and TRBJ1-2; perhaps TRBD1 as D (6 bases). The germline gives CDR1 SNHLY, CDR2 FYNNEI. The CDR3 length is 15 residues. The ends were cut back, 1 base at V and 2 bases at J, with 11 bases in the middle. CDR3 amino acids: CASSEEGRGNYGYTF. CDR3 bases: TGTGCCAGCAGTGAAGAGGGTAGGGGGAACTATGGCTACACCTTC. The full variable domain, rest sourced from reference TRBV2 and TRBJ1-2, is EPEVTQTPSHQVTQMGQEVILRCVPISNHLYFYWYRQILGQKVEFLVSFYNNEISEKSEIFDDQFSVERPDGSNFTLKIRSTKLEDSAMYFCASSEEGRGNYGYTFGSGTRLTVV.

This clone was detected once. The chain joins TRBV5-1 to TRBJ1-1, with unresolved D. With 0 bases removed from V and 0 bases from J, the gap between germline ends came to 9 bases. This CDR3 spans 15 amino acids. Germline loops: CDR1 SGHRS, CDR2 YFSETQ. The CDR3 coding sequence is TGCGCCAGCAGCTTGGTACAGTCGGTGAACACTGAAGCTTTCTTT. Encoded protein: CASSLVQSVNTEAFF.

The V gene is TRBV10-2, the J gene TRBJ2-7; 8 nucleotides line up with TRBD2. V dropped 6 bases and J dropped 4; count of bases not matched to a gene: 8. The CDR3 totals 14 residues. Germline V gene data show CDR1 as WSHSY and CDR2 as SAAADI. CDR3 in DNA: TGCGCCAGCAGGGAGGCGGGAGGATTTTACGAGCAGTACTTC. Its translation: CASREAGGFYEQYF.

V gene TRBV4-1 combines with J gene TRBJ2-1; maybe TRBD2 (6 bases). CDR3 size: 16 residues. The V gene's germline CDR1 is MGHRA and CDR2 YSYEKL. The germline V and J ends were trimmed by 1 base and 0 bases, with 10 bases remaining between them. In nucleotides, the CDR3 is TGCGCCAGCAGCCAAGTTACGGGACTCTCCTACAATGAGCAGTTCTTC. This codes for CASSQVTGLSYNEQFF.

The chain carries TRBV5-1 and TRBJ2-7; D gene ambiguous. Per germline, CDR1 SGHRS and CDR2 YFSETQ. This CDR3 spans 15 amino acids. Trimming removed 0 bases at V and 2 bases at J, with 12 bases between. In nucleotides, the CDR3 is TGCGCCAGCAGCTTGGGACATATCTCAACCTACGAGCAGTACTTC. Translation gives CASSLGHISTYEQYF.

The chain combines TRBV7-8 with TRBJ2-1; maybe TRBD1 (5 bases). V lost 1 base, J lost 3 bases, and 16 bases lay in between. This CDR3 comprises 17 residues. Looked up from germline, CDR1 is SGHVS and CDR2 is FQNEAQ. CDR3 residues: CASSLVGQGGLYNEQFF. In DNA, the CDR3 is TGTGCCAGCAGCTTAGTTGGCCAGGGTGGGCTCTACAATGAGCAGTTCTTC.

The sample holds one count of this clone. The V gene is TRBV6-5, the J gene TRBJ1-1; D possibly corresponds to TRBD1 (6 bases). The V gene lost 6 bases and the J gene lost 4 bases, with 12 bases spanning the gap. The CDR3 is 13 residues long. CDR1 and CDR2 from the germline V gene are MNHEY and SVGAGI. CDR3 coding DNA: TGTGCCAGCAGCCGGGACACTCTCACTGAAGCTTTCTTT. Amino acids: CASSRDTLTEAFF.

This chain uses TRBV7-8 with TRBJ2-1; 8 positions match TRBD2. The CDR3 contains 17 residues. The J segment lost 6 bases and the V segment lost 3 bases, leaving 13 bases of the junction unmatched. Germline V gene lookup returns CDR1 SGHVS and CDR2 FQNEAQ. The CDR3 nucleotides read TGTGCCAGCAGCTTGAAGGGAAGTAAGCGGGAGCCCAATGAGCAGTTCTTC. Translation gives CASSLKGSKREPNEQFF.

This clone has just one count. The CDR3: CASSSQINTEAFF. In DNA, the CDR3 is TGTGCCAGCAGCTCTCAGATAAACACTGAAGCTTTCTTT. V usage is TRBV11-1 and J usage is TRBJ1-1; the D is unclear. The germline CDR1 and CDR2 sequences are SGHAT and FQDESV (reference sequence). This CDR3 has 13 amino acids. The V end lost 4 bases, the J end lost 2 bases, and 8 bases lay between the germline ends.